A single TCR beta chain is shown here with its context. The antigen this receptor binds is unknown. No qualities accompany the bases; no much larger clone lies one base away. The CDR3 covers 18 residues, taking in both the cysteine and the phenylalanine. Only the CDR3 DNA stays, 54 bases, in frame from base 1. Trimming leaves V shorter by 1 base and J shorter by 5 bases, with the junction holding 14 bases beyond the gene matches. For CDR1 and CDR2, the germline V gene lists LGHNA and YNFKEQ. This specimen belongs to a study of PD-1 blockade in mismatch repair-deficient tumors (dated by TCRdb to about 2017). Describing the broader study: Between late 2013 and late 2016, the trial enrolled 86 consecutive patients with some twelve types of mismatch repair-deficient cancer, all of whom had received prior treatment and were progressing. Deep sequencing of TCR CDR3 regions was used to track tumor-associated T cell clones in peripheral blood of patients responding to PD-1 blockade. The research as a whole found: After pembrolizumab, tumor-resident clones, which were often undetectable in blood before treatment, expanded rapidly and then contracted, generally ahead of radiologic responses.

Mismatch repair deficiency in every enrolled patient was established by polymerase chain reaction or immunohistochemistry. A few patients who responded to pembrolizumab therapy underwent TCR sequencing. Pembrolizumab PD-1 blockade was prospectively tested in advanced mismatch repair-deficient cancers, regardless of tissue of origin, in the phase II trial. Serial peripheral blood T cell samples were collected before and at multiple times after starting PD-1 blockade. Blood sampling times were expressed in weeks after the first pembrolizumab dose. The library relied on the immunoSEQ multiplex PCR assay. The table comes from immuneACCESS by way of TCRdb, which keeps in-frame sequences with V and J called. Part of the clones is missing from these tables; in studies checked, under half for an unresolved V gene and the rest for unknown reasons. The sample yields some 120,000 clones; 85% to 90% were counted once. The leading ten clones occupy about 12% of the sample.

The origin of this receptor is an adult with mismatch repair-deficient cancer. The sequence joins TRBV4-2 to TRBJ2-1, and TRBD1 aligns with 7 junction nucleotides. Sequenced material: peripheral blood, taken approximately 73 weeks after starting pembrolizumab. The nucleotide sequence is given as TGTGCCAGCAGCCAAGTGTCGACAGGATGGGGGACAGACAATGAGCAGTTCTTC. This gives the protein CASSQVSTGWGTDNEQFF.